Below, 29 T cell receptor beta chains from the same sample are listed, as sequenced in a study of blood T cell repertoires in COVID-19. The assay was immunoSEQ multiplex PCR, and TCRdb's table has in-frame clones only and misses some. The repertoire consists of about 55,000 clones, with around 70% occurring once and the leading ten covering around 13%. Sequenced input: peripheral blood. The receptor source for this set is a woman aged 70-85 years with acute or convalescent COVID-19.

The V gene is TRBV4-1, the J gene TRBJ1-5; D is ambiguous. This CDR3 comprises 14 residues. Germline CDR1 MGHRA, CDR2 YSYEKL. V was shortened by 0 bases and J by 7 bases, with 10 bases between the two germline ends. CDR3 DNA sequence: TGCGCCAGCAGCCAAGATGGAACAGCCCAGCCCCAGCATTTT. Protein sequence: CASSQDGTAQPQHF.

The chain has TRBV6-5 and TRBJ1-5, with D hard to call. This CDR3 is built from 14 residues. V was shortened by 6 bases and J by 0 bases, with 9 bases between the two germline ends. Germline loops: CDR1 MNHEY, CDR2 SVGAGI. The CDR3 DNA is TGTGCCAGCAGGGGCAGCTATAGCAATCAGCCCCAGCATTTT. This sequence encodes CASRGSYSNQPQHF.

The chain recombines TRBV2 with TRBJ1-2, with TRBD1 as a possible D gene (5 bases). The CDR3 extends over 12 amino acids. From germline, CDR1 is SNHLY and CDR2 FYNNEI. Trimming shortened V by 6 bases and J by 8 bases, and 13 bases separated the two germline ends. The CDR3 DNA reads TGTGCCAGCAGGCTCAGGGCGGAGGGCTACACCTTC. Its translation: CASRLRAEGYTF.

The chain uses TRBV19 and TRBJ2-3, with a weak D call TRBD2 (6 bases). The CDR3 totals 16 residues. Trimming stripped 3 bases from V and 5 bases from J, with 18 bases between. The germline V gene encodes CDR1 LNHDA and CDR2 SQIVND (reference sequence). The CDR3 reads CASSIEGLGSRDTQYF. The CDR3 DNA is TGTGCCAGTAGTATCGAGGGACTGGGATCGCGAGATACGCAGTATTTT.

The chain uses TRBV5-1 and TRBJ1-2; TRBD1 agrees at 7 bases. Germline CDR1 is SGHRS and CDR2 is YFSETQ. V trimming: 2 bases; J trimming: 0 bases; junction bases outside the gene matches: 4. There are 15 residues in the CDR3. Here the CDR3 reads CASSFGQAANYGYTF. In DNA form, the CDR3 reads TGCGCCAGCAGCTTCGGACAGGCGGCTAACTATGGCTACACCTTC.

CDR3 sequence (DNA): TGTGCCAGCAGTTCGGCAGGGACTGGAGCCAAAAACATTCAGTACTTC. Residues: CASSSAGTGAKNIQYF. The chain links TRBV6-5 to TRBJ2-4; D possibly corresponds to TRBD2 (6 bases). CDR1 is MNHEY, CDR2 SVGAGI, per germline. The CDR3 loop spans 16 amino acids. V was cut by 4 bases and J by 0 bases, with 13 bases left in between.

The chain recombines TRBV5-1 with TRBJ2-7, with D possibly being TRBD1 or TRBD2 (6 bases each). Trimming pared 4 bases from V and 2 bases from J, leaving 19 bases between. In germline, CDR1 is SGHRS, CDR2 YFSETQ. The CDR3 covers 16 residues. The CDR3 spells CASSLGGSKFTYEQYF. The DNA for the CDR3 is TGCGCCAGCAGCCTGGGGGGCAGCAAATTTACCTACGAGCAGTACTTC.

This chain links TRBV11-2 with TRBJ2-2; possibly TRBD1 for D (7 bases). The CDR3 sequence is 14 residues long. Trimming cost V 3 bases and J 4 bases, with 9 bases left between them. Germline values: CDR1 SGHAT, CDR2 FQNNGV. This CDR3 reads CASSLQGGTGELFF. Written as DNA, the CDR3 is TGTGCCAGCAGCTTGCAGGGGGGCACCGGGGAGCTGTTTTTT.

This sequence joins TRBV18 and TRBJ1-1, with D uncertain. CDR1 KGHSH and CDR2 LQKENI come from the germline V gene. Trimming left V 3 bases short and J 2 bases short, with 10 bases between. The CDR3 loop spans 14 amino acids. CDR3 in amino acids: CASSPLSSNTEAFF. Here the CDR3 DNA reads TGTGCCAGCTCACCCCTCTCCAGTAACACTGAAGCTTTCTTT.

The chain recombines TRBV3-1 (or the pseudogene TRBV3-2) with TRBJ1-2; 8 nucleotides align to TRBD1. Germline V gene lookup returns CDR1 LGHDT and CDR2 YNNKEL (reference sequence). The V and J ends lost 1 base and 4 bases, in that order; junction bases with no gene match: 11. CDR3 length: 17 residues. CDR3 sequence: CASSQAPETGGIYGYTF. The CDR3, as DNA: TGTGCCAGCAGCCAAGCTCCAGAAACAGGGGGGATCTATGGCTACACCTTC.

The J gene is TRBJ1-1, the V gene TRBV19, with TRBD1 identical over 8 bases. Germline V gene sequence: CDR1 LNHDA, CDR2 SQIVND (reference sequence). The CDR3 is made up of 12 amino acids. J lost 8 bases, V lost 9 bases, and 8 bases had no gene match. As DNA, the CDR3 is TGTGCCAGCGGACAGGGATGGTCCGAAGCTTTCTTT. Protein product: CASGQGWSEAFF.

The gene calls are TRBV11-1 and TRBJ1-1; D is possibly TRBD1 (5 bases). The V and J ends lost 2 bases and 2 bases respectively, with 15 bases between them. From germline, CDR1 is SGHAT and CDR2 FQDESV (reference sequence). The CDR3 extends over 16 amino acids. In DNA, the CDR3 is TGTGCCAGCAGCTTAAACGGTATCCAGGGCAACACTGAAGCTTTCTTT. This sequence encodes CASSLNGIQGNTEAFF.

The DNA for the CDR3 is TGTGCCTGGAGTCCCTGGACAGGGGACTATGGCTACACCTTC. This encodes CAWSPWTGDYGYTF. V is TRBV30 and J is TRBJ1-2; TRBD1 matches at 9 bases. The germline V gene has CDR1 GTSNPN and CDR2 SVGIG (reference sequence). This CDR3 contains 14 residues. The junction had 4 bases not matched to a gene; V was cut back by 2 bases and J by 3 bases.

This rearrangement joins TRBV27 to TRBJ1-5; D is perhaps TRBD1 (6 bases). Germline assignment: CDR1 MNHEY and CDR2 SMNVEV (reference sequence). Trimming shortened V by 6 bases and J by 4 bases, and 10 bases separated the two germline ends. The CDR3 is made up of 13 amino acids. The CDR3 is CASRRTGNQPQHF. CDR3 DNA: TGTGCCAGCAGAAGAACAGGGAATCAGCCCCAGCATTTT.

The chain has TRBV10-3 and TRBJ1-4; maybe TRBD1 (6 bases). V lost 8 bases, J lost 11 bases, and 12 bases lay in between. CDR1 and CDR2 (germline): ENHRY, SYGVKD. CDR3 size: 11 residues. CDR3 in DNA: TGTGCCATCGGGAACAGGGAGAAACTGTTTTTT. This gives the protein CAIGNREKLFF.

The chain uses TRBV5-4 and TRBJ2-5; 9 nucleotides align to TRBD2. J was trimmed by 5 bases and V by 1 base; bases with no gene match: 3. There are 14 residues in the CDR3. Germline V CDR1 and CDR2: SGHNT, YYREEE (reference sequence). The CDR3 nucleotides are TGTGCCAGCAGCTTGTCTAGCGGGGACGAGACCCAGTACTTC. This gives the protein CASSLSSGDETQYF.

The chain combines TRBV5-5 with TRBJ2-7; possible D gene TRBD1, 6 bases. The germline CDR1 and CDR2 sequences are SGHKS and YYEKEE (reference sequence). Trimming took off 5 bases at V and 6 bases at J, with 18 bases between the two ends. This CDR3 region has 14 residues. CDR3 sequence: CASSYREWKGEQYV. As DNA, the CDR3 is TGTGCCAGCAGTTACAGGGAATGGAAGGGCGAGCAGTACGTC.

This clone was detected only a few times. V usage is TRBV2 and J usage is TRBJ1-3, with unresolved D. Germline V gene lookup returns CDR1 SNHLY and CDR2 FYNNEI. Deletions cut 4 bases from V and 0 bases from J, with 10 bases between. This CDR3 contains 15 residues. The CDR3 loop reads CASSGELFSGNTIYF. The CDR3 DNA is TGTGCCAGCAGTGGAGAACTTTTCTCTGGAAACACCATATATTTT.

The chain employs TRBV11-2 and TRBJ1-1, with 8 bases that match TRBD1. This CDR3 has 17 amino acids. The V segment lost 5 bases and the J segment 1 base; nucleotides outside the gene matches: 12. CDR1 and CDR2 (germline): SGHAT, FQNNGV. DNA for the CDR3: TGTGCCAGCAGCCATAGGACAGGGAGTGCGAGGAACACTGAAGCTTTCTTT. Translating gives CASSHRTGSARNTEAFF. The full variable domain, with the rest looked up from reference TRBV11-2 and TRBJ1-1, is EAGVAQSPRYKIIEKRQSVAFWCNPISGHATLYWYQQILGQGPKLLIQFQNNGVVDDSQLPKDRFSAERLKGVDSTLKIQPAKLEDSAVYLCASSHRTGSARNTEAFFGQGTRLTVV.

The chain has TRBV29-1 and TRBJ2-3; tentatively, D is TRBD1 (6 bases). V lost 2 bases and J 2 bases, leaving 14 bases between the germline ends. The CDR3 is 15 amino acids. Germline lookup yields CDR1 SQVTM and CDR2 ANQGSEA. The DNA for the CDR3 is TGCAGCGTTGAAAGGAACAGGGACCTCACAGATACGCAGTATTTT. It yields the protein CSVERNRDLTDTQYF.

The chain uses TRBV15 and TRBJ1-1; the D gene is possibly TRBD1 (5 bases). Looked up from germline, CDR1 is LNHNV and CDR2 is YYDKDF (reference sequence). V was cut by 0 bases and J by 5 bases, with 10 bases left in between. The CDR3 is 14 amino acids. Here the CDR3 reads CATSREQGWTEAFF. In DNA form, the CDR3 reads TGTGCCACCAGCAGAGAGCAGGGTTGGACTGAAGCTTTCTTT.

This clone has more than one count but fewer than ten. The rearrangement uses TRBV30 and TRBJ2-1; maybe TRBD2 (6 bases). Germline V CDR1 and CDR2: GTSNPN, SVGIG (reference sequence). The CDR3 has 17 amino acids. With 4 bases removed from V and 0 bases from J, the gap between germline ends came to 19 bases. Here the CDR3 DNA reads TGTGCCTGGAACCAGGTGCCTGGGGGGAGCTCCTACAATGAGCAGTTCTTC. Amino acid sequence: CAWNQVPGGSSYNEQFF.

This clone was picked up a small number of times. The CDR3 nucleotides are TGTGCCAGCAGCCAAAGCAGGGGGAACCCAGATACGCAGTATTTT. This codes for CASSQSRGNPDTQYF. The chain is built from TRBV14 and TRBJ2-3; 7 nucleotides match TRBD1. Germline V gene sequence: CDR1 SGHDN, CDR2 FVKESK. Germline trimming cut 2 bases from V and 4 bases from J; bases unmatched to any gene: 6. The CDR3 has 15 residues.

Only a few counts were recorded for this clone. This chain links TRBV11-2 with TRBJ2-7, with D perhaps TRBD2 (7 bases). The germline gives CDR1 SGHAT, CDR2 FQNNGV. The V end lost 4 bases, the J end lost 2 bases, and 24 bases lay between the germline ends. The CDR3 is 18 amino acids. CDR3 in DNA: TGTGCCAGCAGCTCAACCCCCCTGGGCGGGGGCCACCCCTACGAGCAGTACTTC. Translated: CASSSTPLGGGHPYEQYF.

The genes are TRBV6-5 and TRBJ1-6, with a weak D call TRBD1 (5 bases). Germline V lookup: CDR1 MNHEY, CDR2 SVGAGI. CDR3 length equals 16 residues. V was pared by 0 bases and J by 7 bases, with 13 bases between. The CDR3 DNA sequence: TGTGCCAGCAGTTACTCGAGGGGAGGAGGGAATTCACCCCTCCACTTT. As protein: CASSYSRGGGNSPLHF.

This chain joins TRBV14 and TRBJ2-3, with D possibly being TRBD1 (6 bases). This CDR3 region has 13 residues. Germline loops: CDR1 SGHDN, CDR2 FVKESK. Trimming stripped 2 bases from V and 4 bases from J, with 7 bases between. The CDR3 reads CASSQRGSDTQYF. Written as DNA, the CDR3 is TGTGCCAGCAGCCAAAGGGGGTCAGATACGCAGTATTTT.

This rearrangement joins TRBV14 to TRBJ1-2; D is unclear. V shed 1 base and J shed 8 bases, with 8 bases lying between them. The CDR3 extends over 12 amino acids. CDR1 and CDR2 from the germline V gene are SGHDN and FVKESK. CDR3 nucleotides: TGTGCCAGCAGCCAAGGCAGGTGGGGCTACACCTTC. It translates to CASSQGRWGYTF.

This clone was seen a few times. This chain joins TRBV11-3 and TRBJ2-6, with 8 bases identical to TRBD2. Germline trimming cut 3 bases from V and 6 bases from J; bases unmatched to any gene: 7. Germline CDR1 is SGHNT and CDR2 is YENEEA. The CDR3 has 16 amino acids. The CDR3 spells CASSLGSGGEANVLTF. In DNA form, the CDR3 reads TGTGCCAGCAGCTTGGGTTCGGGAGGGGAGGCCAACGTCCTGACTTTC. Supplemented by reference TRBV11-3 and TRBJ2-6, the full variable domain reads EAGVVQSPRYKIIEKKQPVAFWCNPISGHNTLYWYLQNLGQGPELLIRYENEEAVDDSQLPKDRFSAERLKGVDSTLKIQPAELGDSAVYLCASSLGSGGEANVLTFGAGSRLTVL.

This clone has more than one count but fewer than ten. The chain recombines TRBV18 with TRBJ2-4; D perhaps matches TRBD2 (6 bases). Germline CDR1 KGHSH, CDR2 LQKENI. CDR3 length: 16 residues. Trimming shortened V by 0 bases and J by 6 bases, and 15 bases separated the two germline ends. CDR3 in DNA: TGTGCCAGCTCACCACCGAGTAGGCGGGGCTCAAACATTCAGTACTTC. This codes for CASSPPSRRGSNIQYF.